Below, one T cell receptor beta chain is given with its context. Both iRepertoire HTBI primers and Arm-PCR of CDR3 regions were used to build the TCR beta libraries. From the multiplex PCR reads, TCRdb called clonotypes with MiXCR, one entry per CDR3 protein. The table has 240,000 or so distinct CDR3 sequences, 20% seen once. The data belong to a study of regulatory T cells in long-lasting Graves disease. Per the germline V gene, CDR1 is SEHNR and CDR2 is FQNEAQ (reference sequence). The CDR3 extends over 14 amino acids. V dropped 5 bases and J dropped 4 bases, with 14 bases sitting between them. Indicated time point: newly diagnosed GD, antithyroid drugs for less than 3 months. Preparation of the TCR library used RNA extracted from PBMCs.

This receptor was obtained from a female donor with Graves disease. J is TRBJ2-5 and V is TRBV7-9, with D perhaps matching TRBD2 (6 bases). Sequences were derived from peripheral blood mononuclear cells (PBMCs), sampled at new diagnosis, from a patient treated with antithyroid drugs. CDR3 residues: CASSPWTTRETQYF. The CDR3 nucleotides are TGTGCCAGCAGCCCTTGGACTACGCGAGAGACCCAGTACTTC.